Listed here is a single T cell receptor beta chain. The data were taken from a study of cytomegalovirus exposure and HLA in healthy donors. Germline V gives CDR1 LNHDA, CDR2 SQIVND (reference sequence). The CDR3 length is 17 residues. V was pared by 0 bases and J by 5 bases, with 14 bases between. PCR used 60 Vbeta primers and 13 Jbeta primers. Sequencing used immunoSEQ multiplex PCR; TCRdb keeps in-frame clones, though not all of them. Of about 110,000 clones in the sample, roughly 69% were seen once. This clonotype was obtained from a man aged 30 to 39 in good health and CMV-seropositive. The rearrangement links TRBV19 to TRBJ1-6; D ambiguous. The sample comprised PBMCs. The CDR3 DNA is TGTGCCAGTAGTATAGATCTTGGGCAGACCAATAATTCACCCCTCCACTTT. Protein product: CASSIDLGQTNNSPLHF.